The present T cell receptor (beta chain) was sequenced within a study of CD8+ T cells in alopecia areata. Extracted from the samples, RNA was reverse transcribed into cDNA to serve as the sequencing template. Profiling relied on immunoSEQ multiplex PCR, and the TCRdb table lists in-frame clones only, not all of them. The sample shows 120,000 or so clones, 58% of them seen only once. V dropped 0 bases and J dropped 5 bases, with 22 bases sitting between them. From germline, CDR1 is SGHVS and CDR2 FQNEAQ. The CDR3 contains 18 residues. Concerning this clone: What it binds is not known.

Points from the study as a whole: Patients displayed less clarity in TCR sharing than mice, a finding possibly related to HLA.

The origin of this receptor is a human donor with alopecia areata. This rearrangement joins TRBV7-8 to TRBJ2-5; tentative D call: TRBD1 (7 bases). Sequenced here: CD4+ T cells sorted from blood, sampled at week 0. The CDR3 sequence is CASSLAPSAARGVETQYF. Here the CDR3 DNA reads TGTGCCAGCAGCTTAGCGCCCTCCGCTGCCAGGGGGGTTGAGACCCAGTACTTC.